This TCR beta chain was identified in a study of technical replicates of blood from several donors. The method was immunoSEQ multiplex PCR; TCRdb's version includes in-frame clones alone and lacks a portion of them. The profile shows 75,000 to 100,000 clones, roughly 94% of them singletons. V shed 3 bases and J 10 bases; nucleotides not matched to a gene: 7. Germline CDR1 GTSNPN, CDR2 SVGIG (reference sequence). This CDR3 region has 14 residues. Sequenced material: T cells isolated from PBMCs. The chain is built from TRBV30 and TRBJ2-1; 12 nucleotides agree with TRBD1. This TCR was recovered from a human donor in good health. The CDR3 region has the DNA TGTGCCTGGAGCCGGGACAGGGGGCCTAACGAGCAGTTCTTC. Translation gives CAWSRDRGPNEQFF.